This T cell receptor (beta chain) was captured in a study of cytomegalovirus exposure and HLA in healthy donors (TCRdb year 2017). For context, the study as a whole: In an earlier analysis of roughly 590 of the donors, less than 350 Gb of sequence data and approximately 100 million unique TCR beta sequences from roughly 190 million T cells were reported. About 280 gigabases of sequencing data and about 92 million unique TCR sequences made up an early release that covered approximately 650 HLA-typed donors. Among the roughly 400 genotyped donors, approximately 76% belonged to the genetic ancestry cluster associated with self-reported Caucasian donors. The study aimed to test whether cataloging public T cell receptors could reveal signatures of past pathogen exposure. Using immunosequencing, the study profiled T cell repertoires from around 680 subjects and related those repertoires to cytomegalovirus serostatus. Along with the roughly 700-subject first cohort, a separate validation cohort of over a hundred different subjects was used. To predict cytomegalovirus infection status, the study brought together high-throughput TCR immunosequencing, statistical association of individual TCRs with disease status, and machine learning. In a later analysis, previously published TCR beta repertoires from 670 or so donors were re-analyzed and high-resolution HLA genotyping was added so that TCR occurrence patterns could be studied. Rather than drawing on any new phenotypic data, the later analysis identified candidate immune exposures from TCR beta sequences and the way those sequences occurred across donors. To decide whether each TCR beta V gene segment behaved as functional or pseudogenic, an earlier analysis of 587 of the donors relied on high-throughput TCR beta sequencing. Donor age, sex, ethnicity and CMV serostatus were compiled together with the repertoire data. A later genetic analysis used genome-wide SNP genotypes for about 65% of the 666 donors, treating that subset as a discovery cohort. Every discovery cohort repertoire had been produced on one sequencing platform. Both class I and class II loci were covered by HLA typing, at four-digit resolution. The number of donors typed differed by locus, with about 620-630 for A, B, C, DRB1 and DQB1, about 500 for DQA1, over 600 for DPA1, and around 460 for DPB1. Roughly five DR-DQ haplotypes were handled as single units for association and clustering, since linkage in the cohort was strong. Among around 400 genotyped donors of the cohort, an average of 235,054 unique TCR beta nucleotide sequences were sequenced per donor, roughly 20% of them non-productive. What the work shows at the level of the full study, not this receptor alone: For the cohort, immune exposure information was limited to CMV serostatus. In a later analysis, HLA-associated TCR beta chains showed more clonal expansion and lower generation probabilities than non-associated chains that were equally common. Because HLA typing was unavailable for some donors at each locus, only the typed subset was used in association tests. The authors suggested that the approach could potentially be generalized to other disease states and immunological phenotypes. In a later analysis, over 15,000 TCR beta sequences were associated with specific HLA alleles at a false discovery rate of 0.05. Linkage disequilibrium might explain the correlated functional status among segregating V segments, but an unknown experimental factor could not be excluded. In an earlier analysis of about 600 of the donors, most TCR beta V segments appeared in productive rearrangements about 90% or about 30% of the time, broadly matching IMGT annotations. Most TCR sequences were observed very rarely across donors, whereas some public TCRs were present in many individuals. In a later analysis, several top co-occurrence clusters were reported to appear linked to parvovirus B19, influenza, CMV and Epstein-Barr virus. When HLA alleles, especially DR and DQ, strongly co-occurred, TCR associations were difficult to assign to individual alleles. A later analysis found that most CMV-associated TCR beta chains appeared HLA-restricted, with HLA associations seemingly driven largely by CMV exposure. Only TCR beta chains were sequenced in this cohort, and the absence of alpha or paired-chain data limited detectable features. V-gene and J-gene trimming of TCR beta chains was associated with a missense DCLRE1C variant in a later genetic analysis, and the association was replicated in an independent cohort. In the study, some 160 TCR beta chains were listed as associated with cytomegalovirus. According to a later genetic analysis, donors in an Asian-associated ancestry cluster had fewer N-insertions in productive TCRs than the roughly 670-donor mean. The classifier was reported to diagnose cytomegalovirus status with high specificity and sensitivity in both the original and validation cohorts. Roughly uniform sequencing depth across donors was assumed in presence/absence analyses, although this assumption may not hold. A cluster of highly shared sequence variants was judged likely to be a technical artifact of the sequencing pipeline. According to a later analysis, TCR association rates differed among HLA loci, with DRB1 alleles showing the most associated TCRs and HLA-C alleles showing the fewest. A further reported finding was that TCR beta sequences accurately predicted the HLA-A and HLA-B alleles for most subjects in the first cohort. Three of the identified cytomegalovirus-associated TCR beta chains were confirmed in vitro to be specific for cytomegalovirus antigens. The 87-base-pair reads could not distinguish some IMGT-functional V segments, including TRBV6-2 and TRBV6-3, so those segments were excluded. Because counts were too low, 15 to 20 rarely observed V segments, including chromosome 9 orphons, were left out of the earlier analysis of some 600 of the donors.

The method was the immunoSEQ multiplex PCR assay. For the multiplex PCR, a mixture combining 60 forward primers for TCR Vbeta segments and 13 reverse primers for TCR Jbeta segments was used. A multiplex PCR assay on genomic DNA amplified the CDR3 region of rearranged TCR beta genes. The Illumina HiSeq System was used to sequence the amplified TCR beta libraries as 87-base-pair reads. The authors' pipeline ran thus. A later analysis tallied around 82 million unique TCR beta chains across the 700 or so repertoires, and around 10 million of those chains were shared by two or more donors. To remove PCR and sequencing errors, raw reads were error-corrected and collapsed into unique sequences using a nearest-neighbor algorithm that merged closely related sequences. To assign V, D and J gene segments, CDR3 sequences were aligned to IMGT reference sequences. Each retained sequence needed at least a six-nucleotide match to both a V gene segment and a J gene segment. Rearrangements were classified as productive when the CDR3 lacked stop codons and remained in frame with V and J, and all other rearrangements were classified as non-productive. CDR3 was defined according to IMGT convention as the region running from the second conserved V-encoded cysteine to the conserved J-encoded phenylalanine. The earlier analysis of 550 to 650 of the donors excluded any sequence lacking an unambiguous match to a single V gene segment. In an earlier analysis of approximately 560 of the donors, a V segment was called functional when productive rearrangements were above 56.7%, and segregating when the standard deviation between donors exceeded 5%. A statistical classification framework was built to diagnose cytomegalovirus status from the catalog of TCR beta chain sequences. A later analysis assigned V and J genes by comparing TCR nucleotide sequences with IMGT/GENE-DB human TR gene sequences. The TCRdist pipeline was used in a later analysis to assign CDR3 sequences and most-parsimonious VDJ recombination scenarios. In a later analysis, every TCR beta chain was defined by the combination of its CDR3 amino acid sequence and its V-gene family, and reads without a unique V-gene family were dropped. A later analysis removed 500 to 600 highly shared, low-generation-probability nucleotide sequences to deal with suspected cross-contamination and a sequencing artifact. For each public chain, a later analysis derived a clonal expansion index from normalized ranks of inferred template counts within each repertoire. Generation probabilities in a later analysis came from a VDJ recombination model fitted to out-of-frame rearrangements, and those results were checked against IGoR. In a later analysis, TCR-TCR, TCR-HLA and TCR-CMV co-occurrence was scored with hypergeometric tests, and a repertoire-size bias correction was applied to TCR pairs. In a later analysis, false discovery rates were estimated by permuting HLA or CMV assignments 20 times. In a later analysis, co-occurring TCRs were grouped with DBSCAN, and TCRdist sequence similarity was added when clustering was performed within HLA-allele-positive subsets. Repertoires with fewer than 30,000 or more than 120,000 public chains, plus five repertoires with anomalous nucleotide sharing, were excluded from co-occurrence clustering. TCRdb retrieved this table from immuneACCESS and kept in-frame rearrangements only. Not all clones are present; in checked studies, unresolved V genes account for under half, and no reason is known for the remainder. The V and J calls and the clone size are those of that table, but D and trimming were determined from the DNA. This sample's clone table shows about 82,000 clones. Around 1.1% of the sample belongs to the ten largest clones.

The CDR3 has 15 amino acids, counting the end cysteine and phenylalanine. The CDR3 DNA has 45 bases and is translated from base 1. The V end loses 3 bases and the J end loses 3 bases, and a stretch of 14 bases separates them. Reading the germline V gene gives CDR1 KGHSH and CDR2 LQKENI. The cohort was made up of approximately 670 healthy bone marrow donors. At the time of sampling, every cohort member was nominally healthy, though immune exposures that went unrecorded were likely present. The donor tested CMV seronegative and was one of the 352 seronegative cohort members. Every donor gave a peripheral blood sample, and the peripheral blood mononuclear cells from that sample were used for TCR beta sequencing. The Qiagen DNeasy Blood Extraction Kit was used to extract genomic DNA from the blood cell samples. Concerning this clone itself: Its cognate antigen has yet to be identified.

Material: PBMCs. The receptor comes from a woman aged 25 to 45 in good health and CMV-seronegative. The chain uses TRBV18 and TRBJ1-1, with no confidently assigned D gene. This receptor carries the CDR3 CASSPRQGIDTEAFF. The sequence in DNA is TGTGCCAGCTCACCCAGGCAAGGTATTGACACTGAAGCTTTCTTT.